Shown below are 18 T cell receptor beta chains from a single sample sequenced in a study of blood T cell repertoires in COVID-19. Only in-frame clones appear in the TCRdb table, and some are missing; sequencing was by immunoSEQ multiplex PCR. The table lists some 150,000 clones, 60% to 85% of them singletons, with under 10% in the top ten. The sample consisted of peripheral blood. The receptors derive from a man in his forties or fifties with active or convalescent COVID-19.

Note on this clone: A much bigger clone sits one base away, suggesting this may be a read error. This chain links TRBV11-1 with TRBJ2-7; D uncertain. The CDR3 runs to 12 residues. V was cut by 3 bases and J by 0 bases, with 3 bases left in between. Germline CDR1 is SGHAT and CDR2 is FQDESV (reference sequence). The CDR3 bases are TGTGCCAGCAGCTTGAGCTCCTACGAGCAGTACTTC. Protein product: CASSLSSYEQYF.

CDR3 DNA: TGTGCCAGCAGTTACTCGAGAGGGTTGGGCACTGAAGCTTTCTTT. Translated: CASSYSRGLGTEAFF. The rearrangement joins TRBV6-5 to TRBJ1-1, with D unclear. CDR3 length equals 15 residues. Per the germline V gene, CDR1 is MNHEY and CDR2 is SVGAGI. The V end lost 0 bases, the J end lost 4 bases, and 12 bases lay between the germline ends.

The chain links TRBV24-1 to TRBJ2-3; 16 positions match TRBD2. V lost 7 bases and J lost 2; bases outside the gene matches: 5. The CDR3 contains 17 residues. Germline CDR1 is KGHDR and CDR2 is SFDVKD. The CDR3 is CATSGTSGRAPTDTQYF. CDR3 DNA sequence: TGTGCCACCAGCGGGACTAGCGGGAGGGCCCCCACAGATACGCAGTATTTT.

The chain combines TRBV29-1 with TRBJ2-1; a weak D match, TRBD2 (7 bases). Germline V gives CDR1 SQVTM, CDR2 ANQGSEA. The CDR3 length is 12 residues. V lost 4 bases to trimming and J lost 6 bases, with 10 bases between them. The CDR3 DNA reads as TGCAGCGTTGGAGGGGGGGCCAATGAGCAGTTCTTC. Translation: CSVGGGANEQFF.

The chain couples TRBV21-1 to TRBJ1-5; TRBD1, as called in the table, went unchecked against the DNA. TRBV21-1 is a pseudogene. CDR3 length: 17 residues. The CDR3 protein is CASSTNQDRSFNQPQHF. CDR3 coding DNA: TGTGCCAGCAGCACCAACCAGGACAGATCTTTTAATCAGCCCCAGCATTTT.

The chain recombines TRBV7-3 with TRBJ2-7, with 8 positions matching TRBD2. CDR1 is SGHTA and CDR2 is FQGTGA in the germline V gene. The CDR3 contains 15 residues. With 0 bases clipped from V and 2 bases from J, the junction kept 3 bases outside the gene matches. The DNA for the CDR3 is TGTGCCAGCAGCTTAACGGCGGGGGGCGCCTACGAGCAGTACTTC. Protein: CASSLTAGGAYEQYF.

In its sample, this clone was seen once. V and J are TRBV6-2 or TRBV6-3 and TRBJ2-5; D is ambiguous. V dropped 4 bases and J dropped 1 base, with 16 bases sitting between them. Germline V gene lookup returns CDR1 MNHEY and CDR2 SVGEGT. This CDR3 is built from 16 residues. DNA of the CDR3: TGTGCCAGCAGTTTAATACCTCAGGTGTCCCAAGAGACCCAGTACTTC. The encoded protein is CASSLIPQVSQETQYF.

CDR3 sequence: CASSLGQGGNEQFF. The CDR3 coding sequence is TGCGCCAGCAGCTTAGGACAGGGGGGCAATGAGCAGTTCTTC. The J gene is TRBJ2-1, the V gene TRBV5-1, with 10 bases fitting TRBD1. Unmatched junction bases numbered 2, after V lost 2 bases and J lost 6 bases. The CDR3 has 14 residues. From germline, CDR1 is SGHRS and CDR2 YFSETQ.

This clone was observed a few times. The V call is TRBV19, the J call TRBJ1-1, with 9 bases fitting TRBD1. Germline-derived CDR1 and CDR2 are LNHDA and SQIVND (reference sequence). The CDR3 is 14 residues long. J gave up 3 bases and V 7 bases, and 6 bases lay outside the gene matches. This chain's CDR3 is CASMRTGVYTEAFF. CDR3 sequence (DNA): TGTGCCAGTATGAGGACAGGGGTGTACACTGAAGCTTTCTTT.

About this clone itself: Other DNA sequences in the sample encode the same CDR3. The rearrangement links TRBV9 to TRBJ2-3; 9 nucleotides agree with TRBD1. V lost 3 bases to trimming and J lost 1 base; unmatched junction nucleotides: 3. This CDR3 is built from 15 residues. Germline CDR1 is SGDLS and CDR2 is YYNGEE. CDR3 sequence: CASSARQGGTDTQYF. CDR3 coding DNA: TGTGCCAGCAGCGCAAGACAGGGGGGCACAGATACGCAGTATTTT.

The DNA of the CDR3 is TGCAGCGTTGAGAAAAGGGGGCTGGCCTATGGCTACACCTTC. It is translated as CSVEKRGLAYGYTF. This rearrangement joins TRBV29-1 to TRBJ1-2, with 7 bases identical to TRBD1. J gave up 4 bases and V 3 bases, and 8 bases lay outside the gene matches. The CDR3 has 14 amino acids. CDR1 is SQVTM and CDR2 is ANQGSEA in the germline V gene.

The V and J genes are TRBV19 and TRBJ1-5, with 7 nucleotides matching TRBD1. The CDR3 sequence is 12 residues long. The ends lost 5 bases at V and 12 bases at J; junction bases unmatched: 7. Germline V CDR1 and CDR2: LNHDA, SQIVND (reference sequence). The CDR3 is CASSSQGRGQHF. CDR3 coding DNA: TGTGCCAGTAGTTCACAGGGGAGAGGCCAGCATTTT.

The gene calls are TRBV29-1 and TRBJ1-1, with D unclear. The CDR3 sequence is 12 residues long. Germline CDR1 and CDR2: SQVTM and ANQGSEA. The V end was cut by 4 bases, the J end by 1 base, with 7 bases between. The CDR3 DNA reads TGCAGCGTTGCTGGCAGGAACACTGAAGCTTTCTTT. Translated, it gives CSVAGRNTEAFF.

The V and J genes are TRBV5-1 and TRBJ2-7; 7 nucleotides match TRBD2. CDR3 length equals 14 residues. Germline loops: CDR1 SGHRS, CDR2 YFSETQ. With 4 bases clipped from V and 3 bases from J, the junction kept 7 bases outside the gene matches. CDR3 region: CASSVMSGGYEQYF. The CDR3 coding sequence is TGCGCCAGCAGCGTGATGTCGGGAGGCTACGAGCAGTACTTC.

The chain employs TRBV12-3 or TRBV12-4 and TRBJ2-2; D is unclear. The V end was cut by 6 bases, the J end by 2 bases, with 7 bases between. CDR3 size: 13 residues. Here the CDR3 reads CASRAQNTGELFF. The CDR3 coding sequence is TGTGCCAGCAGGGCCCAAAACACCGGGGAGCTGTTTTTT.

DNA for the CDR3: TGTGCCAGCAGTTGGACAGGGGAGGAACTGTTTTTT. As protein: CASSWTGEELFF. This chain joins TRBV5-6 and TRBJ1-4, with TRBD1 matching over 9 bases. The V gene's germline CDR1 is SGHDT and CDR2 YYEEEE. V lost 5 bases and J lost 12; bases outside the gene matches: 5. The CDR3 has 12 residues.

V usage is TRBV5-7 and J usage is TRBJ1-6, with D unclear. TRBV5-7 is marked as an open reading frame, function uncertain. The CDR3 totals 15 residues. The ends were cut back, 0 bases at V and 8 bases at J, with 12 bases in the middle. The CDR3 protein is CASSLVRSPYSPLHF. The CDR3 nucleotides read TGTGCCAGCAGCTTGGTCCGGTCCCCTTATTCACCCCTCCACTTT.

This clone was seen a few times. The rearrangement uses TRBV7-3 and TRBJ2-1; 10 bases agree with TRBD2. Per the germline V gene, CDR1 is SGHTA and CDR2 is FQGTGA. The CDR3 extends over 17 amino acids. The V and J ends lost 1 base and 7 bases, in that order; junction bases with no gene match: 10. CDR3 bases: TGTGCCAGCAGCTTAAATCTAGCGGGAGCGATAGGGAATGAGCAGTTCTTC. This gives the protein CASSLNLAGAIGNEQFF.